This entry lists 15 T cell receptor beta chains sequenced from one sample in a study of cytomegalovirus exposure and HLA in healthy donors. Primers: 60 Vbeta forward and 13 Jbeta reverse. Assay: immunoSEQ multiplex PCR; the TCRdb copy retains only in-frame clones and omits some. This sample has 150,000 to 200,000 clones; approximately 75% occur once, and the top ten carry about 2.1%. The sequenced material came from PBMCs. These receptors came from a woman aged 18-29 years in good health and CMV-seronegative.

This clone was recorded only once. J is TRBJ2-7 and V is TRBV14; TRBD1 aligns across 7 bases. Germline V gives CDR1 SGHDN, CDR2 FVKESK. J was trimmed by 6 bases and V by 4 bases; bases with no gene match: 15. The CDR3 loop spans 16 amino acids. The CDR3 sequence is CASSPTGLRLYGEQYF. CDR3 nucleotide sequence: TGTGCCAGCAGCCCGACAGGGTTGCGGCTGTACGGCGAGCAGTACTTC.

The chain joins TRBV6-5 to TRBJ1-5; weak D call: TRBD1 (6 bases). The CDR3 contains 13 residues. The germline CDR1 and CDR2 sequences are MNHEY and SVGAGI. V lost 5 bases, J lost 2 bases, and 7 bases lay in between. The CDR3 loop is CASSTGRNQPQHF. The CDR3 DNA reads as TGTGCCAGCAGTACAGGGCGCAATCAGCCCCAGCATTTT.

The chain is built from TRBV19 and TRBJ2-7; tentatively, D is TRBD2 (6 bases). CDR1 LNHDA and CDR2 SQIVND come from the germline V gene (reference sequence). The CDR3 extends over 16 amino acids. The V end was cut by 0 bases, the J end by 2 bases, with 14 bases between. The CDR3 DNA follows: TGTGCCAGTAGTATAGAGTGGTTGGCGGGGACCTACGAGCAGTACTTC. Protein: CASSIEWLAGTYEQYF.

A single count supports this clone. The CDR3: CASKADRMAGNTIYF. CDR3 in DNA: TGTGCCAGCAAAGCGGACAGGATGGCTGGAAACACCATATATTTT. The chain employs TRBV2 and TRBJ1-3; 7 positions agree with TRBD1. The CDR3 covers 15 residues. Germline V lookup: CDR1 SNHLY, CDR2 FYNNEI. V lost 7 bases to trimming and J lost 2 bases; unmatched junction nucleotides: 8.

The V gene is TRBV7-3, the J gene TRBJ1-2; a possible D gene is TRBD1 (5 bases). V was clipped by 2 bases and J by 5 bases, with 15 bases between them. CDR1 is SGHTA and CDR2 is FQGTGA in the germline V gene. This CDR3 is built from 15 residues. DNA of the CDR3: TGTGCCAGCAGCTTAGAGGCAGGGAAAGCATATGGCTACACCTTC. This gives the protein CASSLEAGKAYGYTF.

This chain uses TRBV5-1 with TRBJ2-7, with D uncertain. Germline V lookup: CDR1 SGHRS, CDR2 YFSETQ. The CDR3 totals 12 residues. Trimming took off 3 bases at V and 0 bases at J, with 4 bases between the two ends. CDR3 nucleotide sequence: TGCGCCAGCAGCTCCGGCTCCTACGAGCAGTACTTC. Its translation: CASSSGSYEQYF.

This clone was detected once. This chain links TRBV19 with TRBJ2-1, with a tentative D call TRBD2 (5 bases). V lost 3 bases and J 0 bases, leaving 12 bases between the germline ends. Germline V gene data show CDR1 as LNHDA and CDR2 as SQIVND (reference sequence). The CDR3 consists of 16 residues. CDR3 in DNA: TGTGCCAGTAGTATTTTTGGCGGAGGCTCCTACAATGAGCAGTTCTTC. It yields the protein CASSIFGGGSYNEQFF.

The rearrangement joins TRBV2 to TRBJ2-2; 7 bases line up with TRBD2. V lost 5 bases, J lost 5 bases, and 5 bases stayed unmatched. Germline CDR1 is SNHLY and CDR2 is FYNNEI. The CDR3 spans 14 residues. The CDR3 DNA follows: TGTGCCAGCAGTAGACTAGCACAGACCGGGGAGCTGTTTTTT. It codes for CASSRLAQTGELFF.

The chain uses TRBV5-1 and TRBJ1-4; possibly TRBD1 for D (6 bases). Trimming stripped 2 bases from V and 2 bases from J, with 7 bases between. Germline values: CDR1 SGHRS, CDR2 YFSETQ. The CDR3 sequence is 14 residues long. The CDR3 is CASSFQGTNEKLFF. In nucleotides, the CDR3 is TGCGCCAGCAGCTTTCAGGGGACTAATGAAAAACTGTTTTTT.

The chain joins TRBV19 to TRBJ1-4; D remains unclear. CDR3 length: 15 amino acids. V was trimmed by 5 bases and J by 3 bases, leaving 13 bases between them. The germline V gene encodes CDR1 LNHDA and CDR2 SQIVND (reference sequence). As DNA, the CDR3 is TGTGCCAGTAGTTCCGCAAGCTTCGCTAATGAAAAACTGTTTTTT. Amino acid sequence: CASSSASFANEKLFF. Combining the CDR3 with reference TRBV19 and TRBJ1-4 gives the whole variable domain DGGITQSPKYLFRKEGQNVTLSCEQNLNHDAMYWYRQDPGQGLRLIYYSQIVNDFQKGDIAEGYSVSREKKESFPLTVTSAQKNPTAFYLCASSSASFANEKLFFGSGTQLSVL.

The chain is built from TRBV7-9 and TRBJ1-1; D gene uncertain. V lost 6 bases to trimming and J lost 2 bases, with 16 bases between them. CDR3 length: 15 residues. Germline V gene sequence: CDR1 SEHNR, CDR2 FQNEAQ (reference sequence). CDR3 in amino acids: CASRSRRELNTEAFF. CDR3 DNA sequence: TGTGCCAGCAGGAGTAGACGGGAGTTAAACACTGAAGCTTTCTTT.

This sequence joins TRBV13 and TRBJ2-2, with D possibly matching TRBD1 (5 bases). V was clipped by 2 bases and J by 5 bases, with 12 bases between them. The CDR3 is made up of 15 amino acids. Per the germline V gene, CDR1 is PRHDT and CDR2 is FYEKMQ (reference sequence). CDR3 protein: CASSLYQGRTGELFF. In DNA, the CDR3 is TGTGCCAGCAGCTTATATCAGGGTCGAACCGGGGAGCTGTTTTTT.

This rearrangement joins TRBV7-9 to TRBJ2-7, with D possibly matching TRBD1 (6 bases). This CDR3 comprises 14 residues. CDR1 SEHNR and CDR2 FQNEAQ come from the germline V gene (reference sequence). V was clipped by 5 bases and J by 3 bases, with 14 bases between them. This CDR3 is CASSPSSQGYEQYF. The CDR3 DNA reads TGTGCCAGCAGCCCCAGTTCACAGGGCTACGAGCAGTACTTC.

The V call is TRBV10-2, the J call TRBJ2-3, with D maybe TRBD1 (6 bases). The germline V gene has CDR1 WSHSY and CDR2 SAAADI. V was cut by 2 bases and J by 3 bases, with 9 bases left in between. CDR3 length equals 14 residues. CDR3 DNA: TGCGCCAGCAGTGAGCCAGGGGAAACAGATACGCAGTATTTT. This translates into CASSEPGETDTQYF.

The rearrangement links TRBV6-5 to TRBJ1-1, with a weak D call TRBD1 (5 bases). V was shortened by 7 bases and J by 1 base, with 13 bases between the two germline ends. There are 14 residues in the CDR3. Germline assignment: CDR1 MNHEY and CDR2 SVGAGI. CDR3 nucleotide sequence: TGTGCCAGCATCAGGGCAGCTTCGAACACTGAAGCTTTCTTT. Translation: CASIRAASNTEAFF.